This T cell receptor beta chain derives from a study of CD8 T cells in Susac syndrome. Random hexamers served to reverse transcribe about 0.45 to 1 ug RNA. A single record per CDR3 protein comes from TCRdb applying MiXCR to the immunoSEQ multiplex PCR reads. The table lists about 140,000 distinct CDR3 sequences, over 90% of them singletons. With 8 bases removed from V and 0 bases from J, the gap between germline ends came to 14 bases. The CDR3 has 15 residues. CDR1 is MNHEY, CDR2 SMNVEV, per germline (reference sequence). Sequencing targeted TCR beta in blood CD8+ and CD4+ T cells. The source is a human donor with Susac syndrome. The specimen sequenced was CD8+ T cells from PBMCs. J is TRBJ1-5 and V is TRBV27, with D perhaps TRBD1 (5 bases). The CDR3 DNA sequence: TGTGCCAGCGACCGTCGGGGCGATAGCAATCAGCCCCAGCATTTT. The encoded protein is CASDRRGDSNQPQHF.